This T cell receptor (beta chain) comes out of a study of shared clonotypes between healthy human individuals. General study findings and limits: It was observed that roughly 5.5% of naive CD4 clonotypes were shared across a handful of donors. In general, naive subsets displayed greater estimated richness than memory subsets did.

A remark on this clone: Antigen specificity is unknown.

At a deep level, the assay was run. Some 30,000 T cell genomes, or approximately 0.2 ug DNA, went into the sorted-subset replicate PCRs. The table came from immunoSEQ multiplex PCR; TCRdb's copy has only in-frame clones and leaves some out. The sample has hundreds of thousands of clones; under 80% are singletons. The length of the CDR3 is 15 residues. V was clipped by 4 bases and J by 3 bases; unmatched bases: 7. Germline V gene sequence: CDR1 SGHRS, CDR2 YFSETQ. The V and J genes are TRBV5-1 and TRBJ2-3; 8 bases are shared with TRBD1. The clonotype originates from a young woman in good health. Sequenced sample: memory CD4+ T cells sorted from blood. Subset noted: CD45RA-negative fraction. The CDR3: CASSPPGGKTDTQYF. In DNA, the CDR3 is TGCGCCAGCAGCCCGCCAGGGGGCAAGACAGATACGCAGTATTTT.